This TCR beta chain was captured by sequencing in a study of PD-1 blockade in classical Hodgkin lymphoma. Findings and limits, study-wide: The study found complete responders had baseline diversity similar to newly diagnosed patients.

Trimming pared 3 bases from V and 4 bases from J, leaving 7 bases between. Per the germline V gene, CDR1 is SEHNR and CDR2 is FQNEAQ (reference sequence). The CDR3 sequence is 13 residues long. With regard to this clone: No antigen is known for it.

Libraries were prepared by immunoSEQ multiplex PCR; TCRdb keeps only in-frame clonotypes and omits some of them. The sample has roughly 9,000 clones, around 74% seen once. Noted time point: cycle 4 day 1 (C4D1), after 6 weeks of nivolumab. Autologous stem cell transplantation was followed by relapse in every patient, and brentuximab vedotin exposure varied. By magnetic negative selection, CD4+ T cells were purified from thawed PBMCs. The source material was CD4+ T cells from blood, sampled before the fourth cycle of nivolumab. This chain links TRBV7-9 with TRBJ1-5; no reliable D call. This clonotype was sampled from a human donor with classical Hodgkin lymphoma. CDR3 in amino acids: CASSLHGNQPQHF. The CDR3 DNA reads TGTGCCAGCAGCTTGCACGGTAATCAGCCCCAGCATTTT.